This passage covers 32 T cell receptor beta chains from one sample sequenced in a study of CXCR3-negative and CXCR3-positive naive CD8 T cells. Overall study findings and caveats: Researchers report that CXCR3-positive naive cells carry more hydrophobic TRB CDR3s than CXCR3-negative naive cells.

These receptors are not linked to any known antigen. Through 5' RACE with UMI labels, the TRB cDNA libraries were prepared. From the 5' RACE reads, TCRdb lists one entry per CDR3 protein and no DNA. This repertoire comprises roughly 65,000 distinct CDR3 sequences; its ten largest clones make up under 0.8%. The sequencing input was naive CXCR3+ CD8+ T cells from blood. The subset here: CD45RO-CCR7+CD27+CD95- naive CD8+ T cells expressing CXCR3 (TNR3+). Receptors originate from a human donor in good health. Some clones in this sample may be carry-over from other donors' samples.

This chain uses TRBV7-9 with TRBJ1-2. This CDR3 is 12 amino acids long. Germline-derived CDR1 and CDR2 are SEHNR and FQNEAQ (reference sequence). Here the CDR3 reads CASSLTNYGYTF.

This chain uses TRBV28 with TRBJ2-3; TCRdb's assignment of TRBD1 cannot be checked, as there is no DNA. This CDR3 spans 14 amino acids. Germline loops: CDR1 MDHEN, CDR2 SYDVKM. The CDR3 reads CASSLSVQGDTQYF.

V usage is TRBV19 and J usage is TRBJ1-5; TCRdb selects TRBD1, and the lack of DNA leaves this call unchecked. The CDR3 runs to 13 residues. CDR1 LNHDA and CDR2 SQIVND come from the germline V gene (reference sequence). CDR3 sequence: CATRQAAGQPQHF. The full variable domain, with the rest looked up from reference TRBV19 and TRBJ1-5, is DGGITQSPKYLFRKEGQNVTLSCEQNLNHDAMYWYRQDPGQGLRLIYYSQIVNDFQKGDIAEGYSVSREKKESFPLTVTSAQKNPTAFYLCATRQAAGQPQHFGDGTRLSIL.

This rearrangement joins TRBV29-1 to TRBJ2-5; TCRdb picks TRBD2, but there is no DNA to check that call. The CDR3 has 15 amino acids. CDR1 and CDR2 (germline): SQVTM, ANQGSEA. This chain's CDR3 is CSVEPGTSDQETQYF. Full variable domain (outside the CDR3, taken from reference TRBV29-1 and TRBJ2-5): SAVISQKPSRDICQRGTSLTIQCQVDSQVTMMFWYRQQPGQSLTLIATANQGSEATYESGFVIDKFPISRPNLTFSTLTVSNMSPEDSSIYLCSVEPGTSDQETQYFGPGTRLLVL.

The CDR3 protein is CASSTVRGAEPTDTQYF. The chain combines TRBV28 with TRBJ2-3; without DNA, the TCRdb call of TRBD1 cannot be checked. Germline V gene lookup returns CDR1 MDHEN and CDR2 SYDVKM. The CDR3 consists of 17 residues.

The gene calls are TRBV5-1 and TRBJ2-7; there is no DNA to check the TCRdb D call of TRBD1. CDR1 and CDR2 (germline): SGHRS, YFSETQ. This CDR3 is built from 14 residues. CDR3 region: CASSLGPGSYEQYF.

The chain recombines TRBV4-1 with TRBJ2-1; lacking DNA, the TRBD1 call made by TCRdb goes unchecked. Germline assignment: CDR1 MGHRA and CDR2 YSYEKL. The CDR3 spans 19 residues. The CDR3 loop reads CASSQFSLESRDGDDEQFF.

The V gene is TRBV7-9, the J gene TRBJ1-1; TCRdb reports TRBD1, a call that lacks DNA to check it against. The CDR3 loop spans 16 amino acids. Germline assignment: CDR1 SEHNR and CDR2 FQNEAQ (reference sequence). CDR3 protein: CASSDRRDRMNTEAFF.

CDR3: CASVLQPGHMYGYTF. V and J are TRBV7-9 and TRBJ1-2; TCRdb's D call, TRBD1, is unchecked because there is no DNA. There are 15 residues in the CDR3. CDR1 is SEHNR and CDR2 is FQNEAQ in the germline V gene (reference sequence).

This chain links TRBV7-2 with TRBJ1-2; TCRdb picks TRBD1, but there is no DNA to check that call. Germline V CDR1 and CDR2: SGHTA, FQGNSA. The CDR3 extends over 15 amino acids. This chain's CDR3 is CASSTIWGQNYGYTF. Filled out from reference TRBV7-2 and TRBJ1-2, the complete variable domain reads GAGVSQSPSNKVTEKGKDVELRCDPISGHTALYWYRQSLGQGLEFLIYFQGNSAPDKSGLPSDRFSAERTGGSVSTLTIQRTQQEDSAVYLCASSTIWGQNYGYTFGSGTRLTVV.

V gene TRBV6-2 or TRBV6-3 combines with J gene TRBJ1-1; TCRdb's assignment of TRBD1 cannot be checked, as there is no DNA. This CDR3 has 14 residues. Germline CDR1 reads MNHEY; CDR2 reads SVGEGT. CDR3 sequence: CASSYTGVNTKAFF.

V and J are TRBV2 and TRBJ1-1. CDR1 is SNHLY, CDR2 FYNNEI, per germline. CDR3 size: 11 residues. CDR3 protein: CANGGPTEAFF.

The gene calls are TRBV6-2 or TRBV6-3 and TRBJ1-6. This CDR3 has 17 amino acids. The germline V gene encodes CDR1 MNHEY and CDR2 SVGEGT. This chain's CDR3 is CASSPHLQGPNGSPLHF.

The chain has TRBV27 and TRBJ1-2; the D gene TCRdb calls, TRBD1, cannot be checked with no DNA. Germline V gene sequence: CDR1 MNHEY, CDR2 SMNVEV (reference sequence). CDR3 length: 17 residues. This chain's CDR3 is CASSLYPPDRANYGYTF.

The chain is built from TRBV5-1 and TRBJ2-7; TCRdb indicates TRBD1, and absent DNA this call remains unverified. The CDR3 sequence is 15 residues long. Germline CDR1 SGHRS, CDR2 YFSETQ. This CDR3 reads CASTLNRGPSYEQYF.

The gene calls are TRBV12-3 or TRBV12-4 and TRBJ2-7; TCRdb indicates TRBD2, and absent DNA this call remains unverified. This CDR3 comprises 18 residues. CDR3 region: CASSNSGIQGPFRDEQYF.

This rearrangement joins TRBV6-1 to TRBJ2-3; the TCRdb D gene call, TRBD2, has no DNA to confirm it. Germline V gene data show CDR1 as MNHNS and CDR2 as SASEGT. The CDR3 is 15 residues long. The CDR3 region is CATKAGEVSTDTQYF.

The CDR3: CASSLEVGSHEQFF. The rearrangement links TRBV7-6 to TRBJ2-1. CDR1 is SGHVS and CDR2 is FNYEAQ in the germline V gene. The CDR3 is 14 residues long.

The rearrangement links TRBV27 to TRBJ2-1; TCRdb selects TRBD1, and the lack of DNA leaves this call unchecked. The germline CDR1 and CDR2 sequences are MNHEY and SMNVEV (reference sequence). The CDR3 has 15 residues. The CDR3 is CASALGGSSYNEQFF.

The chain uses TRBV5-1 and TRBJ2-5. The germline V gene encodes CDR1 SGHRS and CDR2 YFSETQ. CDR3 length: 14 residues. CDR3 protein: CASSLVTVQETQYF.

The rearrangement links TRBV10-2 to TRBJ1-2; TCRdb's assignment of TRBD1 cannot be checked, as there is no DNA. The germline V gene has CDR1 WSHSY and CDR2 SAAADI. CDR3 length equals 12 residues. CDR3 protein: CASSEFTGTDTF.

The CDR3 is CATSDGLAANVLTF. The V call is TRBV24-1, the J call TRBJ2-6. CDR3 length: 14 amino acids. Germline CDR1 and CDR2: KGHDR and SFDVKD.

The V call is TRBV29-1, the J call TRBJ1-1; TCRdb indicates TRBD1, and absent DNA this call remains unverified. The CDR3 is 12 amino acids. The V gene's germline CDR1 is SQVTM and CDR2 ANQGSEA. CDR3 region: CSVAGQGSEAFF.

The chain uses TRBV13 and TRBJ2-7; the D gene TCRdb calls, TRBD2, cannot be checked with no DNA. The CDR3 extends over 14 amino acids. Germline loops: CDR1 PRHDT, CDR2 FYEKMQ (reference sequence). This chain's CDR3 is CASRLAGGAYEQYF.

J is TRBJ2-1 and V is TRBV12-2; TCRdb indicates TRBD1, and absent DNA this call remains unverified. TRBV12-2 is a listed pseudogene. This CDR3 contains 20 residues. CDR3 residues: CASRLAWLAGAPRSYNEQFF.

The chain has TRBV4-2 and TRBJ2-7; TCRdb names TRBD2, which stays unverified in the absence of DNA. Germline assignment: CDR1 LGHNA and CDR2 YNFKEQ. CDR3 length: 15 residues. CDR3 sequence: CASSRELADPYEQYF.

J is TRBJ2-7 and V is TRBV27; with no DNA, the TCRdb D assignment of TRBD1 cannot be verified. CDR3 length: 15 amino acids. The germline gives CDR1 MNHEY, CDR2 SMNVEV (reference sequence). The CDR3 protein is CASSFAGASSYEQYF.

The chain recombines TRBV19 with TRBJ2-1; TCRdb reports TRBD2, a call that lacks DNA to check it against. The CDR3 extends over 14 amino acids. The germline gives CDR1 LNHDA, CDR2 SQIVND (reference sequence). The CDR3 protein is CASSFNSRVDEQFF.

J is TRBJ1-2 and V is TRBV20-1. CDR1 is DFQATT and CDR2 is SNEGSKA in the germline V gene (reference sequence). This CDR3 has 13 amino acids. The CDR3 is CSAEPNSNYGYTF.

The J gene is TRBJ2-7, the V gene TRBV7-9; without DNA, the TCRdb call of TRBD1 cannot be checked. This CDR3 is built from 15 residues. Per the germline V gene, CDR1 is SEHNR and CDR2 is FQNEAQ (reference sequence). CDR3 sequence: CASSKTGTGGYEQYF.

The chain carries TRBV19 and TRBJ1-2. This CDR3 has 13 residues. CDR1 and CDR2 (germline): LNHDA, SQIVND (reference sequence). The CDR3 loop is CASKAGWHYGYTF. Complete variable domain (other parts from reference TRBV19 and TRBJ1-2): DGGITQSPKYLFRKEGQNVTLSCEQNLNHDAMYWYRQDPGQGLRLIYYSQIVNDFQKGDIAEGYSVSREKKESFPLTVTSAQKNPTAFYLCASKAGWHYGYTFGSGTRLTVV.

The chain recombines TRBV7-6 with TRBJ2-4; no DNA is available, so the TRBD2 call from TCRdb remains unchecked. Germline V gene sequence: CDR1 SGHVS, CDR2 FNYEAQ. CDR3 length equals 14 residues. The CDR3 loop is CASSLYGRENIQYF. The variable domain in full, completed from reference TRBV7-6 and TRBJ2-4, reads GAGVSQSPRYKVTKRGQDVALRCDPISGHVSLYWYRQALGQGPEFLTYFNYEAQQDKSGLPNDRFSAERPEGSISTLTIQRTEQRDSAMYRCASSLYGRENIQYFGAGTRLSVL.